The 29 T cell receptor beta chains listed next were all sequenced from one sample in a study of beta chain features in type 1 diabetes. The study's findings and limits: Among all four CD4+ subsets, Type 1 diabetes patients had TCRB CDR3s that were moderately but significantly shorter.

Isolated RNA was reverse transcribed in full, so expressed TCRB transcripts were sequenced. Clones were sequenced by immunoSEQ multiplex PCR, and TCRdb holds only the in-frame ones, with some missing. The sample lists about 260,000 clones; roughly 21% were seen once. No antigen has been assigned to these receptors. Sample: naive CD4+ T cells from blood. Every receptor here comes from a middle-aged woman with type 1 diabetes.

The chain recombines TRBV29-1 with TRBJ2-7; 14 bases are a match to TRBD2. This CDR3 region has 13 residues. Looked up from germline, CDR1 is SQVTM and CDR2 is ANQGSEA. Trimming took 8 bases from V and 6 from J; bases not matched to a gene: 6. CDR3: CSSTGLAGAEQYF. The CDR3, as DNA: TGCAGCTCCACGGGACTAGCGGGAGCCGAGCAGTACTTC.

V usage is TRBV28 and J usage is TRBJ2-1, with TRBD2 as a possible D gene (5 bases). V was cut by 5 bases and J by 8 bases, with 19 bases left in between. Germline values: CDR1 MDHEN, CDR2 SYDVKM. The CDR3 is 15 amino acids. CDR3 in amino acids: CASSPWEIQIYEQFF. For the CDR3, the DNA is TGTGCCAGCAGTCCATGGGAGATCCAGATCTATGAGCAGTTCTTC. Variable domain in full (rest from reference TRBV28 and TRBJ2-1): DVKVTQSSRYLVKRTGEKVFLECVQDMDHENMFWYRQDPGLGLRLIYFSYDVKMKEKGDIPEGYSVSREKKERFSLILESASTNQTSMYLCASSPWEIQIYEQFFGPGTRLTVL.

CDR3 residues: CAWSVQGRDTQYF. The CDR3 DNA reads TGTGCCTGGAGTGTACAGGGTCGTGATACGCAGTATTTT. The chain carries TRBV30 and TRBJ2-3; possibly TRBD1 for D (6 bases). The germline V gene encodes CDR1 GTSNPN and CDR2 SVGIG (reference sequence). Trimming took off 0 bases at V and 6 bases at J, with 10 bases between the two ends. This CDR3 region has 13 residues.

The gene calls are TRBV7-3 and TRBJ2-3, with a tentative D call TRBD2 (6 bases). This CDR3 comprises 13 residues. Germline values: CDR1 SGHTA, CDR2 FQGTGA. V lost 4 bases and J 4 bases, leaving 9 bases between the germline ends. The CDR3 is CASSSRLADTQYF. The CDR3 region has the DNA TGTGCCAGCAGCTCCCGACTAGCAGATACGCAGTATTTT. Filled out from reference TRBV7-3 and TRBJ2-3, the complete variable domain reads GAGVSQTPSNKVTEKGKYVELRCDPISGHTALYWYRQSLGQGPEFLIYFQGTGAADDSGLPNDRFFAVRPEGSVSTLKIQRTERGDSAVYLCASSSRLADTQYFGPGTRLTVL.

This clone has a handful of counts. The chain carries TRBV7-2 and TRBJ1-5; 8 bases line up with TRBD1. J lost 0 bases, V lost 2 bases, and 9 bases had no gene match. Germline V gene lookup returns CDR1 SGHTA and CDR2 FQGNSA. This CDR3 is built from 18 residues. CDR3 bases: TGTGCCAGCAGCTTATTTTCAGGGGGCTCTTATAGCAATCAGCCCCAGCATTTT. It encodes CASSLFSGGSYSNQPQHF.

This chain connects TRBV5-1 to TRBJ2-2; no clear D gene. The germline V gene encodes CDR1 SGHRS and CDR2 YFSETQ. The CDR3 sequence is 14 residues long. Trimming shortened V by 6 bases and J by 6 bases, and 15 bases separated the two germline ends. CDR3 amino acids: CASKITSTPGELFF. Written as DNA, the CDR3 is TGCGCCAGCAAAATCACTTCCACCCCCGGGGAGCTGTTTTTT.

The V call is TRBV7-9, the J call TRBJ1-6, with a possible D match to TRBD1 (5 bases). The CDR3 has 16 residues. The germline V gene has CDR1 SEHNR and CDR2 FQNEAQ (reference sequence). Trimming stripped 5 bases from V and 5 bases from J, with 16 bases between. CDR3 in amino acids: CASSHHREGNNSPLHF. For the CDR3, the DNA is TGTGCCAGCAGCCACCACCGGGAGGGGAATAATTCACCCCTCCACTTT.

This clone was seen a few times. The V and J genes are TRBV6-6 and TRBJ2-7; the match to TRBD1 covers 8 bases. CDR1 is MNHNY, CDR2 SVGAGI, per germline (reference sequence). V shed 5 bases, J shed 5 bases, and the junction held 5 bases outside the gene matches. The CDR3 has 13 residues. CDR3 DNA sequence: TGTGCCAGCAGTCCGACAGGGGAGGACGAGCAGTACTTC. Its translation is CASSPTGEDEQYF.

V gene TRBV5-1 combines with J gene TRBJ1-1; no reliable D call. The CDR3 length is 14 residues. V lost 4 bases to trimming and J lost 8 bases, with 18 bases between them. Germline-derived CDR1 and CDR2 are SGHRS and YFSETQ. CDR3 bases: TGCGCCAGCAGCGGTTACACCTCCGTGGAGGAAGCTTTCTTT. It encodes CASSGYTSVEEAFF.

This clone has just a few counts. The chain uses TRBV7-8 and TRBJ2-5, with 7 bases lining up with TRBD1. The junction had 9 bases not matched to a gene; V was cut back by 9 bases and J by 5 bases. In germline, CDR1 is SGHVS, CDR2 FQNEAQ. This CDR3 is built from 13 residues. The CDR3 spells CASLKGGRETQYF. The CDR3 DNA follows: TGTGCCAGTCTCAAAGGGGGCCGGGAGACCCAGTACTTC.

The chain carries TRBV4-1 and TRBJ2-7, with D perhaps matching TRBD2 (5 bases). CDR3 size: 17 residues. Trimming cost V 0 bases and J 4 bases, with 19 bases left between them. The germline CDR1 and CDR2 sequences are MGHRA and YSYEKL. The CDR3 region is CASSQDQAAGYRYEQYF. DNA of the CDR3: TGCGCCAGCAGCCAAGATCAAGCGGCAGGTTATAGATACGAGCAGTACTTC.

This clone was seen only a few times. The V call is TRBV4-3, the J call TRBJ2-7; TRBD2 agrees at 14 bases. Germline assignment: CDR1 LGHNA and CDR2 YSLEER. V lost 4 bases and J lost 0; bases outside the gene matches: 11. The CDR3 loop spans 19 amino acids. The CDR3: CASSPQPGLAGDLSYEQYF. CDR3 DNA: TGCGCCAGCAGCCCCCAACCGGGACTAGCGGGAGATCTCTCCTACGAGCAGTACTTC.

The rearrangement uses TRBV6-5 and TRBJ1-3, with D hard to call. Germline-derived CDR1 and CDR2 are MNHEY and SVGAGI. The CDR3 sequence is 15 residues long. With 2 bases removed from V and 0 bases from J, the gap between germline ends came to 8 bases. Here the CDR3 reads CASSYMWASGNTIYF. The CDR3 region has the DNA TGTGCCAGCAGTTACATGTGGGCCTCTGGAAACACCATATATTTT.

This clone appeared a few times. The junction and the germline gene differ at one end; a read error may be behind it. The gene calls are TRBV2 and TRBJ2-7; D might be TRBD1 (5 bases). There are 12 residues in the CDR3. Germline V CDR1 and CDR2: SNHLY, FYNNEI. CDR3 nucleotides: TGTGCCAGCAGTGAAAGGAGACGGGCAGGGTCCTTC. Its translation is CASSERRRAGSF.

The CDR3 spells CASTLRGFDGYTF. CDR3 coding DNA: TGTGCCAGCACCTTAAGGGGATTCGATGGCTACACCTTC. This rearrangement joins TRBV28 to TRBJ1-2; possibly TRBD1 for D (5 bases). Germline V gene data show CDR1 as MDHEN and CDR2 as SYDVKM. The CDR3 consists of 13 residues. Deletions cut 7 bases from V and 6 bases from J, with 15 bases between.

Worth noting for this clone: Within the sample, other DNA sequences also encode this same CDR3. This chain uses TRBV7-2 with TRBJ2-7; 10 bases line up with TRBD1. This CDR3 comprises 14 residues. Germline V CDR1 and CDR2: SGHTA, FQGNSA. Germline trimming cut 5 bases from V and 2 bases from J; bases unmatched to any gene: 3. The CDR3 region has the DNA TGTGCCAGCAGCCTAGGACAGGGGGCCTACGAGCAGTACTTC. Translating it yields CASSLGQGAYEQYF.

This clone came up a few times. The rearrangement links TRBV7-3 to TRBJ1-1; a possible D gene is TRBD1 (6 bases). V lost 5 bases and J lost 3, with 10 bases in between. The CDR3 spans 13 residues. Germline values: CDR1 SGHTA, CDR2 FQGTGA. CDR3 sequence reads: CASSPEGDTEAFF. The CDR3 region has the DNA TGTGCCAGCAGCCCAGAGGGGGACACTGAAGCTTTCTTT.

The rearrangement links TRBV9 to TRBJ2-3; 7 positions match TRBD1. The CDR3 consists of 15 residues. V lost 3 bases to trimming and J lost 2 bases; unmatched junction nucleotides: 6. CDR1 is SGDLS and CDR2 is YYNGEE in the germline V gene. CDR3: CASSATGVLTDTQYF. In DNA form, the CDR3 reads TGTGCCAGCAGCGCTACAGGGGTCCTCACAGATACGCAGTATTTT.

This clone was observed a few times. This chain connects TRBV5-1 to TRBJ1-1; D remains unclear. CDR1 is SGHRS, CDR2 YFSETQ, per germline. The V gene lost 2 bases and the J gene lost 0 bases, with 8 bases spanning the gap. The CDR3 extends over 14 amino acids. The CDR3 DNA reads TGCGCCAGCAGCTTAAACTCGCTGAACACTGAAGCTTTCTTT. Protein sequence: CASSLNSLNTEAFF.

This clone has a handful of counts. The chain has TRBV7-9 and TRBJ2-1; D not resolved. Trimming took off 2 bases at V and 15 bases at J, with 8 bases between the two ends. The CDR3 consists of 10 residues. Germline-derived CDR1 and CDR2 are SEHNR and FQNEAQ (reference sequence). Written as DNA, the CDR3 is TGTGCCAGCAGCTTATACAGTGGGTTCTTC. Translating gives CASSLYSGFF.

The rearrangement joins TRBV7-3 to TRBJ2-1, with D hard to call. The CDR3 is 15 amino acids. V was clipped by 2 bases and J by 3 bases, with 11 bases between them. Germline V gene data show CDR1 as SGHTA and CDR2 as FQGTGA. CDR3 sequence (DNA): TGTGCCAGCAGCTTAGGTACAACATTCTACAATGAGCAGTTCTTC. It codes for CASSLGTTFYNEQFF.

This clone appeared a few times. The chain combines TRBV5-4 with TRBJ2-7; D possibly corresponds to TRBD1 (6 bases). The CDR3 extends over 13 amino acids. Trimming removed 3 bases from V and 4 bases from J, with 11 bases in between. CDR1 is SGHNT and CDR2 is YYREEE in the germline V gene (reference sequence). The CDR3 bases are TGTGCCAGCAGCTCGGACAGCCGGTACGAGCAGTACTTC. Its translation: CASSSDSRYEQYF.

The genes are TRBV7-2 and TRBJ2-7; D may be TRBD1 (6 bases). The CDR3 has 16 residues. Germline CDR1 is SGHTA and CDR2 is FQGNSA. Trimming stripped 3 bases from V and 0 bases from J, with 15 bases between. Written as DNA, the CDR3 is TGTGCCAGCAGCTTCTCCGGACAGCTCAGCTCCTACGAGCAGTACTTC. Translating it yields CASSFSGQLSSYEQYF.

This clone was detected only a few times. CDR3 sequence (DNA): TGTGCCAGCTCACGGGGACAGGGCGCGATCTACGAGCAGTACTTC. Protein: CASSRGQGAIYEQYF. This chain links TRBV18 with TRBJ2-7, with 9 bases identical to TRBD1. CDR1 is KGHSH, CDR2 LQKENI, per germline. The CDR3 spans 15 residues. V shed 4 bases, J shed 3 bases, and the junction held 7 bases outside the gene matches. The entire variable domain, with the rest obtained from reference TRBV18 and TRBJ2-7, is as follows: NAGVMQNPRHLVRRRGQEARLRCSPMKGHSHVYWYRQLPEEGLKFMVYLQKENIIDESGMPKERFSAEFPKEGPSILRIQQVVRGDSAAYFCASSRGQGAIYEQYFGPGTRLTVT.

The J gene is TRBJ2-1, the V gene TRBV5-1; 12 positions agree with TRBD2. V shed 0 bases, J shed 5 bases, and the junction held 0 bases outside the gene matches. The CDR3 totals 15 residues. Germline V lookup: CDR1 SGHRS, CDR2 YFSETQ. CDR3 protein: CASSLGTSGDNEQFF. As DNA, the CDR3 is TGCGCCAGCAGCTTGGGGACTAGCGGGGACAATGAGCAGTTCTTC.

The chain is built from TRBV7-9 and TRBJ2-1, with TRBD2 matching 8 bases. Germline CDR1 is SEHNR and CDR2 is FQNEAQ (reference sequence). Trimming at V came to 4 bases and at J to 4 bases, leaving 9 bases not matched to a gene. This CDR3 region has 16 residues. The CDR3 DNA reads as TGTGCCAGCAGCTCCCTGCGGGGGGCTCGGTACAATGAGCAGTTCTTC. This codes for CASSSLRGARYNEQFF.

V and J are TRBV18 and TRBJ2-3; the D gene is possibly TRBD1 (6 bases). Deletions cut 2 bases from V and 0 bases from J, with 9 bases between. CDR3 length: 15 amino acids. The germline V gene has CDR1 KGHSH and CDR2 LQKENI. The CDR3 sequence: CASSPRTDSTDTQYF. In DNA, the CDR3 is TGTGCCAGCTCACCAAGGACAGATAGCACAGATACGCAGTATTTT.

This chain joins TRBV29-1 and TRBJ1-1; D is undetermined. The V end lost 4 bases, the J end lost 8 bases, and 8 bases lay between the germline ends. The germline gives CDR1 SQVTM, CDR2 ANQGSEA. The CDR3 covers 10 residues. The CDR3 protein is CSVVVTEAFF. The CDR3 DNA follows: TGCAGCGTTGTGGTGACAGAAGCTTTCTTT.

Details on this clone: Other DNA variants within this sample encode the same CDR3. The chain employs TRBV28 and TRBJ2-5, with no clear D. Trimming shortened V by 3 bases and J by 4 bases, and 3 bases separated the two germline ends. The length of the CDR3 is 11 residues. Per the germline V gene, CDR1 is MDHEN and CDR2 is SYDVKM. Here the CDR3 reads CASSLRETQYF. The CDR3 region has the DNA TGTGCCAGCAGTTTGCGAGAGACCCAGTACTTC.